This T cell receptor beta chain was found in a study of T cells in Graves' hyperthyroidism and ophthalmopathy. As for the study in general: Peripheral blood specimens were obtained at initial diagnosis, prior to any treatment.

Germline lookup yields CDR1 LGHNA and CDR2 YNFKEQ. There are 15 residues in the CDR3. The V gene lost 3 bases and the J gene lost 2 bases, with 12 bases spanning the gap. Ophthalmopathy patients showed a Clinical Activity Score of at least 3, NOSPECS grade of at least 4 and duration under 3 months. This clonotype has at least ten counts. Its antigen is undetermined. Using RNA transcripts as the source, TCR beta CDR3 regions were amplified. RT-PCR in the first round (using the HTBI primer set) targeted the TCR CDR3. TCRdb itself ran the multiplex PCR reads through MiXCR, one entry per CDR3 protein. Here the sample spans about 55,000 distinct CDR3 sequences, approximately 53% being singletons. Findings and limits, study-wide: Blood samples included most of the expanded thyroid clonotypes exceeding 0.001.

Sequenced: blood. The rearrangement links TRBV4-2 to TRBJ2-3; D remains ambiguous. The clonotype originates from a woman aged 55-70 years with Graves' ophthalmopathy. The CDR3 is CASSHYLRNTDTQYF. The CDR3 bases are TGTGCCAGCAGCCACTACCTTCGAAACACAGATACGCAGTATTTT.